The clone carrying this T cell receptor (beta chain) was seen only once. The target antigen is unknown. This specimen belongs to a study of T cell responses to AZD1222 COVID-19 vaccine. Second-dose schedules of about 4 or about 12 weeks were combined. Study outcomes and limitations: Per reports, nearly half of all spike-specific TCRs target regions that are unmutated in variants. A rise in Spike-specific TCR breadth and depth followed two AZD1222 doses. Among AZD1222 vaccinees, only six or seven were seropositive at baseline.

The data were produced by immunoSEQ multiplex PCR, yet TCRdb's version contains in-frame clones alone and is incomplete. The sample consists of about 120,000 clones, roughly 87% of them appearing once. The CDR3 has 19 residues. J lost 0 bases, V lost 2 bases, and 13 bases had no gene match. Germline CDR1 is LNHDA and CDR2 is SQIVND (reference sequence). Sequenced material: peripheral blood, taken 28 days after the second AZD1222 dose. This sequence joins TRBV19 and TRBJ2-1; 7 nucleotides match TRBD2. The receptor's source is an adult who received the AZD1222 COVID-19 vaccine. The CDR3 spells CASSISGRGSFSSYNEQFF. For the CDR3, the DNA is TGTGCCAGTAGTATAAGCGGGCGGGGGTCCTTTAGCTCCTACAATGAGCAGTTCTTC.